Here is one TCR beta chain with its context. Its antigen is unknown. TCRdb processed the reads anew with MiXCR; each CDR3 protein has one entry. Altogether around 540,000 distinct CDR3 sequences are present, 30% to 40% being singletons, with the ten largest covering roughly 15%. The sample belongs to a study of T cell repertoires in cytomegalovirus infection. At the level of the study: Used in the study were CMV epitopes, some recently identified and HLA-C-restricted, others well-studied and HLA-B-restricted. Carrying CMV and the relevant HLA type showed in public TCR beta signatures.

Regarding the study as a whole: The study found HLA-C-restricted CMV-specific TCR beta clonotypes dominating the ex vivo response. Identification of carriers of CMV plus the relevant HLA was performed using cumulative public TCR beta family frequency.

The CDR3 has 15 amino acids. Per the germline V gene, CDR1 is LNHNV and CDR2 is YYDKDF (reference sequence). V lost 0 bases and J 5 bases, leaving 12 bases between the germline ends. This receptor was obtained from a human donor in good health (CMV status not recorded). Some clones in this sample may be carry-over from other donors' samples. The sequencing used cultured PBMCs, collected from culture after CMV antigen stimulation. This chain uses TRBV15 with TRBJ2-3; D gene ambiguous. The CDR3 region has the DNA TGTGCCACCAGCAGAGATCCTAGGGCCCAAGATACGCAGTATTTT. It yields the protein CATSRDPRAQDTQYF.